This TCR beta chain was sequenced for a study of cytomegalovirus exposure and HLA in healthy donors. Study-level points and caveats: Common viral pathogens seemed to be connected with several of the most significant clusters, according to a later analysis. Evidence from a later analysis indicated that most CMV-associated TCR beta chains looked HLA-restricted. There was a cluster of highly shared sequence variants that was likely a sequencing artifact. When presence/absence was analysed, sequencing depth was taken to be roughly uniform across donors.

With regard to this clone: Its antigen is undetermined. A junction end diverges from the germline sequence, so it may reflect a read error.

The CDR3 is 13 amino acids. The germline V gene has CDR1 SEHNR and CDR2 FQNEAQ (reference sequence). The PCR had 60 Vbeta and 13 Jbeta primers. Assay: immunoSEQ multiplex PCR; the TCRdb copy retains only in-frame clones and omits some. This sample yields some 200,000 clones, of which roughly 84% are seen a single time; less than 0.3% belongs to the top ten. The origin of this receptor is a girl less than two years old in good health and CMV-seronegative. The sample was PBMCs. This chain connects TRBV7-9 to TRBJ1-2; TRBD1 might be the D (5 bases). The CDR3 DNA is TGTTCCAGCAGCTTCCGGGTCCACAGGCTAGGCACCTTC. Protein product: CSSSFRVHRLGTF.